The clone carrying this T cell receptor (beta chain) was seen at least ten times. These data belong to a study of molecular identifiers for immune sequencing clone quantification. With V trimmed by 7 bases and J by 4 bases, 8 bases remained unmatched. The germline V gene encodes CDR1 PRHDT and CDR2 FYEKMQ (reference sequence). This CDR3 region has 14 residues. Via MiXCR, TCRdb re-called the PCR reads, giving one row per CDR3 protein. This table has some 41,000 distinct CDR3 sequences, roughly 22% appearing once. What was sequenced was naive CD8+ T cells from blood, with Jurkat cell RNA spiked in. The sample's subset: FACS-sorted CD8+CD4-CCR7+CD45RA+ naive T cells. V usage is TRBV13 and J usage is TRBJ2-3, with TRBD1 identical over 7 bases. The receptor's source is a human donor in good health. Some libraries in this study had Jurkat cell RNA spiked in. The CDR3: CASNGQGVPDTQYF. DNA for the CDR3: TGTGCCAGCAATGGGCAGGGGGTGCCAGATACGCAGTATTTT.